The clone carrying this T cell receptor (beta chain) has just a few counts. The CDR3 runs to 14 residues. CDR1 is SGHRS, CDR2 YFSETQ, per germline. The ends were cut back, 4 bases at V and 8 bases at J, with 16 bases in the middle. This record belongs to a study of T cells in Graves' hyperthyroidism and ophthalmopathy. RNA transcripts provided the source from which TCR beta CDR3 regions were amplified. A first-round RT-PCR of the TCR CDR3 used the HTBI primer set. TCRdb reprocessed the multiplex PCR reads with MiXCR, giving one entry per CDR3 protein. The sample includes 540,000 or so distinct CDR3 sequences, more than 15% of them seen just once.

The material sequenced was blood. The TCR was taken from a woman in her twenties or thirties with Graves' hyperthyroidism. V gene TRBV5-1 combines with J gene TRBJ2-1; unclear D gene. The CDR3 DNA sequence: TGCGCCAGCAGCCCCGGGTCCCTCCATGATGAGCAGTTCTTC. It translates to CASSPGSLHDEQFF.